A single sample gave rise to the 27 T cell receptor beta chains below, sequenced in a study of blood T cell repertoires in COVID-19. Sequenced by immunoSEQ multiplex PCR; TCRdb stores in-frame clones only, minus some. The sample gives about 210,000 clones, approximately 82% of which show up once; approximately 2.4% is in the top ten. Sample: peripheral blood. These TCRs come from a man aged 40-49 years who had recovered from COVID-19.

The chain joins TRBV6-5 to TRBJ1-2, with TRBD1 matching over 7 bases. Trimming removed 7 bases from V and 8 bases from J; junction bases left unmatched: 13. In germline, CDR1 is MNHEY, CDR2 SVGAGI. The CDR3 runs 14 residues. The CDR3 DNA reads TGTGCCAGCATGCGATCAACACAGGGGTCCGGCTACACCTTC. Amino acid sequence: CASMRSTQGSGYTF.

The chain's CDR3 is CATSGPGQNTDTQYF. The CDR3 DNA is TGTGCCACCAGTGGTCCGGGACAGAACACAGATACGCAGTATTTT. J is TRBJ2-3 and V is TRBV24-1, with 7 bases aligning to TRBD1. Germline trimming cut 5 bases from V and 2 bases from J; bases unmatched to any gene: 6. This CDR3 has 15 residues. Germline CDR1 reads KGHDR; CDR2 reads SFDVKD.

This clone was seen just once. The rearrangement joins TRBV12-3 or TRBV12-4 to TRBJ1-2; D gene uncertain. V gave up 4 bases and J gave up 5 bases, with 8 bases separating them. The CDR3 length is 12 residues. CDR3 sequence reads: CASSSAGYGYTF. CDR3 DNA: TGTGCCAGCAGTTCCGCGGGGTATGGCTACACCTTC.

The gene calls are TRBV11-3 and TRBJ2-4, with 9 bases lining up with TRBD1. The CDR3 totals 13 residues. The V and J ends lost 5 bases and 9 bases, in that order; junction bases with no gene match: 5. Germline-derived CDR1 and CDR2 are SGHNT and YENEEA. The chain's CDR3 is CASSPGQGGIQYF. As DNA, the CDR3 is TGTGCCAGCAGCCCGGGACAGGGTGGCATTCAGTACTTC.

V and J are TRBV20-1 and TRBJ1-1; D unclear. The CDR3 length is 10 residues. Germline V gives CDR1 DFQATT, CDR2 SNEGSKA (reference sequence). DNA for the CDR3: TGCAGCCCAGGGAACACTGAAGCTTTCTTT. Its protein is CSPGNTEAFF.

The rearrangement links TRBV5-4 to TRBJ1-1; weak D call: TRBD1 (5 bases). V was cut by 3 bases and J by 1 base, with 10 bases left in between. CDR3 size: 14 residues. Germline V gene data show CDR1 as SGHNT and CDR2 as YYREEE (reference sequence). The DNA of the CDR3 is TGTGCCAGCAGCTCCGTCGGGGGGAACACTGAAGCTTTCTTT. It translates to CASSSVGGNTEAFF.

The chain couples TRBV5-4 to TRBJ1-3, with TRBD1 as a possible D gene (6 bases). Trimming pared 0 bases from V and 2 bases from J, leaving 9 bases between. CDR1 is SGHNT and CDR2 is YYREEE in the germline V gene (reference sequence). This CDR3 spans 15 amino acids. The CDR3 protein is CASSLASGAGNTIYF. The CDR3 nucleotides are TGTGCCAGCAGCTTGGCCTCAGGGGCTGGAAACACCATATATTTT.

The CDR3 DNA follows: TGTGCCAGCAGCTCTCATGACAGGGATTACTACGAGCAGTACTTC. Translating it yields CASSSHDRDYYEQYF. This sequence joins TRBV7-9 and TRBJ2-7, with 7 bases aligning to TRBD1. Trimming took 4 bases from V and 3 from J; bases not matched to a gene: 9. Germline loops: CDR1 SEHNR, CDR2 FQNEAQ (reference sequence). The CDR3 runs to 15 residues.

The chain carries TRBV7-8 and TRBJ2-6, with TRBD2 identical over 13 bases. Per germline, CDR1 SGHVS and CDR2 FQNEAQ. V lost 6 bases to trimming and J lost 12 bases; unmatched junction nucleotides: 8. The CDR3 extends over 15 amino acids. The chain's CDR3 is CASSDKLAGGVVLTF. CDR3 nucleotides: TGTGCCAGCAGTGATAAACTAGCGGGGGGGGTCGTCCTGACTTTC.

V gene TRBV6-2 or TRBV6-3 combines with J gene TRBJ2-5, with 7 bases lining up with TRBD2. J was trimmed by 2 bases and V by 2 bases; bases with no gene match: 11. Per the germline V gene, CDR1 is MNHEY and CDR2 is SVGEGT. The CDR3 is made up of 17 amino acids. CDR3 protein: CASSYGLSSGTQETQYF. The CDR3 DNA follows: TGTGCCAGCAGTTACGGATTGTCCAGCGGGACGCAAGAGACCCAGTACTTC.

The J gene is TRBJ2-3, the V gene TRBV7-2; D might be TRBD1 (5 bases). The CDR3 has 15 amino acids. The V and J ends lost 1 base and 1 base respectively, with 9 bases between them. CDR1 is SGHTA and CDR2 is FQGNSA in the germline V gene. In DNA, the CDR3 is TGTGCCAGCAGCTTAGGCCAAGGGGGCACAGATACGCAGTATTTT. It specifies CASSLGQGGTDTQYF.

The rearrangement uses TRBV12-5 and TRBJ2-1, with D possibly TRBD2 on 7 matching bases. The CDR3 is 18 amino acids. V was pared by 0 bases and J by 1 base, with 16 bases between. The germline gives CDR1 LGHNT, CDR2 FRNRAP. CDR3 loop: CASGLVRLAQGSYNEQFF. The CDR3 region has the DNA TGTGCTAGTGGTTTGGTAAGACTAGCCCAGGGGTCCTACAATGAGCAGTTCTTC.

The gene calls are TRBV7-2 and TRBJ2-2, with D possibly being TRBD2 (7 bases). The CDR3 runs 19 residues. CDR1 is SGHTA and CDR2 is FQGNSA in the germline V gene. Trimming took 3 bases from V and 5 from J, leaving 25 bases between them. The CDR3 DNA follows: TGTGCCAGCAGCTTTTATATTATGAATTGGGGGGGCGAGACCGGGGAGCTGTTTTTT. Residues: CASSFYIMNWGGETGELFF.

The table lists this clone with a count of one. The J gene is TRBJ2-7, the V gene TRBV30; D is possibly TRBD2 (6 bases). Germline values: CDR1 GTSNPN, CDR2 SVGIG (reference sequence). The CDR3 has 13 amino acids. Trimming pared 3 bases from V and 4 bases from J, leaving 13 bases between. The CDR3 loop is CAWSLGDSYEQYF. DNA of the CDR3: TGTGCCTGGAGCCTCGGGGACTCATACGAGCAGTACTTC. The variable domain in full, completed from reference TRBV30 and TRBJ2-7, reads SQTIHQWPATLVQPVGSPLSLECTVEGTSNPNLYWYRQAAGRGLQLLFYSVGIGQISSEVPQNLSASRPQDRQFILSSKKLLLSDSGFYLCAWSLGDSYEQYFGPGTRLTVT.

This rearrangement joins TRBV4-1 to TRBJ2-3; D is possibly TRBD2 (5 bases). Trimming took off 6 bases at V and 0 bases at J, with 22 bases between the two ends. CDR1 and CDR2 (germline): MGHRA, YSYEKL. The length of the CDR3 is 18 residues. CDR3: CASSPRPFRAASTDTQYF. In nucleotides, the CDR3 is TGCGCCAGCAGTCCACGTCCTTTTAGAGCGGCTAGCACAGATACGCAGTATTTT.

In this sample, this clone turned up a few times. The CDR3 spells CAISESETSSYEQYF. In DNA form, the CDR3 reads TGTGCCATCAGTGAGTCCGAGACTAGCTCCTACGAGCAGTACTTC. V and J are TRBV10-3 and TRBJ2-7, with D perhaps TRBD2 (6 bases). The CDR3 has 15 amino acids. V was pared by 0 bases and J by 0 bases, with 9 bases between. The germline gives CDR1 ENHRY, CDR2 SYGVKD.

The rearrangement uses TRBV5-4 and TRBJ2-1, with D possibly matching TRBD2 (6 bases). Between the trimmed V and J ends, which lost 5 bases and 8 bases, there was a span of 23 bases. The length of the CDR3 is 16 residues. Germline loops: CDR1 SGHNT, CDR2 YYREEE (reference sequence). CDR3 bases: TGTGCCAGCAGTCGACCGTTGGGGGGAAGTGATGATGAGCAGTTCTTC. Protein product: CASSRPLGGSDDEQFF. The full variable domain, in which reference TRBV5-4 and TRBJ2-1 provide the parts outside the CDR3, is ETGVTQSPTHLIKTRGQQVTLRCSSQSGHNTVSWYQQALGQGPQFIFQYYREEENGRGNFPPRFSGLQFPNYSSELNVNALELDDSALYLCASSRPLGGSDDEQFFGPGTRLTVL.

V is TRBV24-1 and J is TRBJ1-5; 8 positions agree with TRBD1. The CDR3 runs to 14 residues. Germline values: CDR1 KGHDR, CDR2 SFDVKD. V was pared by 2 bases and J by 5 bases, with 1 base of the junction left unmatched. In DNA form, the CDR3 reads TGTGCCACCAGTGATTCGACAGGGGATCAGCCCCAGCATTTT. Encoded protein: CATSDSTGDQPQHF.

V usage is TRBV30 and J usage is TRBJ1-3, with 8 bases lining up with TRBD1. The trim removed 8 bases at V and 4 bases at J, leaving 10 bases unmatched. The germline CDR1 and CDR2 sequences are GTSNPN and SVGIG (reference sequence). The CDR3 spans 14 residues. The CDR3 sequence: CAGKNRGSGNTIYF. The CDR3 DNA follows: TGTGCCGGAAAAAACAGGGGGTCCGGAAACACCATATATTTT. Full variable domain (remainder filled in from reference TRBV30 and TRBJ1-3): SQTIHQWPATLVQPVGSPLSLECTVEGTSNPNLYWYRQAAGRGLQLLFYSVGIGQISSEVPQNLSASRPQDRQFILSSKKLLLSDSGFYLCAGKNRGSGNTIYFGEGSWLTVV.

The rearrangement uses TRBV11-2 and TRBJ2-1; tentatively, D is TRBD1 (5 bases). The germline gives CDR1 SGHAT, CDR2 FQNNGV. CDR3 length: 12 amino acids. Trimming took 6 bases from V and 4 from J, leaving 7 bases between them. The CDR3 is CASRKGYNEQFF. In DNA, the CDR3 is TGTGCCAGCAGGAAGGGGTACAATGAGCAGTTCTTC.

The V and J genes are TRBV4-3 and TRBJ2-7, with 11 bases matching TRBD2. The CDR3 has 17 amino acids. Germline assignment: CDR1 LGHNA and CDR2 YSLEER. The trim removed 1 base at V and 3 bases at J, leaving 8 bases unmatched. For the CDR3, the DNA is TGCGCCAGCAGCCAAGGACTAGCGGGACACTCGGTCTACGAGCAGTACTTC. It yields the protein CASSQGLAGHSVYEQYF.

V and J are TRBV19 and TRBJ1-6; D might be TRBD1 (6 bases). The germline V and J ends were trimmed by 5 bases and 10 bases, with 12 bases remaining between them. The CDR3 has 13 residues. CDR1 LNHDA and CDR2 SQIVND come from the germline V gene (reference sequence). The CDR3 loop is CASSVNRVSPLHF. CDR3 DNA sequence: TGTGCCAGTAGTGTTAACAGGGTCTCACCCCTCCACTTT.

This chain joins TRBV6-2 or TRBV6-3 and TRBJ2-3; 10 bases agree with TRBD2. Trimming took 0 bases from V and 2 from J; bases not matched to a gene: 8. The CDR3 contains 18 residues. Germline assignment: CDR1 MNHEY and CDR2 SVGEGT. CDR3 DNA sequence: TGTGCCAGCAGTTACTCGGTTAGGACTAGCGGCCTCACAGATACGCAGTATTTT. It specifies CASSYSVRTSGLTDTQYF.

The chain carries TRBV9 and TRBJ2-7; tentatively, D is TRBD1 (6 bases). The V and J ends lost 0 bases and 3 bases respectively, with 16 bases between them. This CDR3 contains 16 residues. CDR1 is SGDLS and CDR2 is YYNGEE in the germline V gene. The CDR3 is CASSVETGGAIYEQYF. CDR3 nucleotides: TGTGCCAGCAGCGTAGAGACAGGAGGCGCAATCTACGAGCAGTACTTC.

V and J are TRBV7-9 and TRBJ1-1, with a weak D call TRBD1 (5 bases). Germline V gene lookup returns CDR1 SEHNR and CDR2 FQNEAQ (reference sequence). The V end was cut by 2 bases, the J end by 4 bases, with 11 bases between. This CDR3 has 14 amino acids. The CDR3 region has the DNA TGTGCCAGCAGCTTAACGGGGGACGGCACTGAAGCTTTCTTT. It codes for CASSLTGDGTEAFF.

This clone was counted between two and nine times. This sequence joins TRBV19 and TRBJ2-7, with D possibly being TRBD1 (6 bases). The germline V and J ends were trimmed by 3 bases and 4 bases, with 10 bases remaining between them. There are 13 residues in the CDR3. The germline CDR1 and CDR2 sequences are LNHDA and SQIVND (reference sequence). The CDR3 sequence is CASSMARGYEQYF. In nucleotides, the CDR3 is TGTGCCAGTAGTATGGCCAGGGGTTACGAGCAGTACTTC.

The chain uses TRBV6-5 and TRBJ2-5; no clear D gene. Germline assignment: CDR1 MNHEY and CDR2 SVGAGI. Trimming removed 2 bases from V and 0 bases from J, with 10 bases in between. This CDR3 contains 15 residues. The CDR3 DNA sequence: TGTGCCAGCAGTTACCTGGCAGGCGACCAAGAGACCCAGTACTTC. Residues: CASSYLAGDQETQYF.